Listed below are T cell receptor beta chains from one sample, sequenced in a study of molecular identifiers for immune sequencing clone quantification. From the PCR reads, TCRdb called clonotypes with MiXCR, one entry per CDR3 protein. The repertoire holds about 320,000 distinct CDR3 sequences, 20% to 25% seen once, with approximately 0.8% in the top ten. Specimen: naive CD8+ T cells from blood, with Jurkat cell RNA spiked in. The receptors come from a human donor in good health. Some libraries in this study had Jurkat cell RNA spiked in. CDR3s include the opening cysteine and the closing phenylalanine or tryptophan. The D gene is left open where the match is weak. The listing skips clone size in some rows; elsewhere it reads once, few, many or a size class.

j_call | clone_size | v_call | d_call | cdr3_nt | cdr3_aa
TRBJ1-3 | many | TRBV12-3/TRBV12-4 | TRBD1 | TGTGCCAGCAGTGAAGCAGGGGGCGCGTTGGGAAACACCATATATTTT | CASSEAGGALGNTIYF
TRBJ2-6 | many | TRBV2 | . | TGTGCCAGCACCCATACGTCTGGGGCCAACGTCCTGACTTTC | CASTHTSGANVLTF
TRBJ1-5 | many | TRBV13 | . | TGTGCCAGCAGCCACGGGGGATCGGGACAGCCCCAGCATTTT | CASSHGGSGQPQHF
TRBJ2-3 | . | TRBV11-3 | . | TGTGCCAGCGGTGACAGGAGCACAGATACGCAGTATTTT | CASGDRSTDTQYF
TRBJ1-1 | many | TRBV12-3/TRBV12-4 | TRBD1 | TGTGCCAGCACCCAAGGGACAGGGGTTACTGAAGCTTTCTTT | CASTQGTGVTEAFF
TRBJ2-3 | few | TRBV2 | TRBD2 | TGTGCCAGCAGTGAATGGCTAGCGGGACCCACAGATACGCAGTATTTT | CASSEWLAGPTDTQYF
TRBJ2-3 | few | TRBV5-1 | TRBD1 | TGCGCCAGCAGCTCCAAAAGGACAGGGGGCGCCACCGCAGATACGCAGTATTTT | CASSSKRTGGATADTQYF
TRBJ2-1 | many | TRBV7-2 | TRBD2 | TGTGCCAGCAGCCCGGGGGAGGGTCCCTCTCATGAGCAGTTCTTC | CASSPGEGPSHEQFF
TRBJ2-7 | many | TRBV7-9 | . | TGTGCCAGCAGCTCTCCCGGGACGGGCTCCTACGAGCAGTACTTC | CASSSPGTGSYEQYF
TRBJ2-7 | few | TRBV6-7 | . | TGTGCCAGCAGTGTTCGACAGGCCCTATCCTACGAGCAGTACTTC | CASSVRQALSYEQYF
TRBJ2-3 | many | TRBV7-2 | . | TGTGCCAGCAGCTTAGCGTGGCAGGGAGATACGCAGTATTTT | CASSLAWQGDTQYF
TRBJ2-5 | . | TRBV6-5 | TRBD1 | TGTGCCAGCGGACACCGGGACAGAGGAGAGACCCAGTACTTC | CASGHRDRGETQYF
TRBJ1-4 | . | TRBV6-5 | . | TGTGCCAGCAGGCGAAAAACCGGGGCAGTTAATGAAAAACTGTTTTTT | CASRRKTGAVNEKLFF
TRBJ2-7 | many | TRBV5-1 | TRBD1 | TGCGCCAGCAGCCTCCGGACAGGGGAAATCTACGAGCAGTACTTC | CASSLRTGEIYEQYF
TRBJ2-2 | many | TRBV7-7 | . | TGTGCTAGCAGCTTAGAGTCCACAAACACCGGGGAGCTGTTTTTT | CASSLESTNTGELFF
TRBJ2-7 | few | TRBV6-2/TRBV6-3 | . | TGTGCCAGCAGTTACGGGGCTGGTGGCGAGCAGTACTTC | CASSYGAGGEQYF
TRBJ2-3 | few | TRBV29-1 | . | TGCAGCGTTGAAAAACCCCTCGAAGATACGCAGTATTTT | CSVEKPLEDTQYF
TRBJ2-5 | many | TRBV7-2 | . | TGTGCCAGCAGCTTCCTTGACAGACAAGAGACCCAGTACTTC | CASSFLDRQETQYF
TRBJ2-5 | many | TRBV30 | TRBD2 | TGTGCCTGGAGTTCCGTAGCGGGAGAGACCCAGTACTTC | CAWSSVAGETQYF
TRBJ1-1 | many | TRBV6-1 | TRBD1 | TGTGCCAGCAGTGATCTACTGGACAGGTTGAACACTGAAGCTTTCTTT | CASSDLLDRLNTEAFF
TRBJ2-7 | many | TRBV5-5 | . | TGTGCCAGCAGCTTGGTCCCGAACTCCTACGAGCAGTACTTC | CASSLVPNSYEQYF
TRBJ2-4 | many | TRBV19 | TRBD2 | TGTGCCAGTAGTATTATAGCGGGAGCCAAAAACATTCAGTACTTC | CASSIIAGAKNIQYF
TRBJ2-3 | . | TRBV19 | TRBD2 | TGTGCCAGTAGTACTCGCGGGGGGGCCACAGATACGCAGTATTTT | CASSTRGGATDTQYF
TRBJ1-2 | few | TRBV3-1 | . | TGTGCCAGCAGCCAAGTCTCGGAGTTAAACTATGGCTACACCTTC | CASSQVSELNYGYTF
TRBJ1-2 | . | TRBV24-1 | TRBD1 | TGTGCCACCTGGACAGGGGACGGCTACACCTTC | CATWTGDGYTF
TRBJ2-2 | many | TRBV25-1 | . | TGTGCCAGCAGGGGAGGGGACAGCAACACCGGGGAGCTGTTTTTT | CASRGGDSNTGELFF
TRBJ1-4 | many | TRBV4-2 | . | TGTGCCAGCAGCCAAGGGGGGTCGGCGGAACTGTTTTTT | CASSQGGSAELFF
TRBJ2-2 | many | TRBV7-3 | . | TGTGCCAGCAGCTCCGACTCATCCGGGGAGCTGTTTTTT | CASSSDSSGELFF
TRBJ2-1 | . | TRBV4-3 | . | TGCGCCAGTACGGGCGGTACAGGGAATGAGCAGTTCTTC | CASTGGTGNEQFF
TRBJ2-7 | few | TRBV20-1 | . | TGCAGTGCTAGGCATACAGGGTCGCCCTACGAGCAGTACTTC | CSARHTGSPYEQYF
TRBJ1-5 | many | TRBV19 | . | TGTGCCACCAGAGGAGGGGTCGGTCAGCCCCAGCATTTT | CATRGGVGQPQHF
TRBJ2-1 | . | TRBV4-3 | TRBD2 | TGCGCCAGCAGCCAAGAGAGACTAGCGGACTACAATGAGCAGTTCTTC | CASSQERLADYNEQFF
TRBJ2-7 | few | TRBV14 | TRBD1 | TGTGCCAGCAGTCACAGGGGCCAGACCTCCTACGAGCAGTACTTC | CASSHRGQTSYEQYF
TRBJ2-7 | many | TRBV7-2 | TRBD2 | TGTGCCAGCAGCTTAGAAGGACTAGCGGACTCCTACGAGCAGTACTTC | CASSLEGLADSYEQYF
TRBJ1-4 | . | TRBV6-5 | . | TGTGCCAGCAGTACACAGGGATCGGATGAAAAACTGTTTTTT | CASSTQGSDEKLFF
TRBJ2-7 | few | TRBV6-5 | . | TGTGCCAGCAGTTACGGACAGAATTCCTACGAGCGGTACTTC | CASSYGQNSYERYF
TRBJ2-3 | . | TRBV5-4 | TRBD2 | TGTGCCAGCAGCTTGACTAGCGGGAGTGCAGATACGCAGTATTTT | CASSLTSGSADTQYF
TRBJ2-7 | many | TRBV12-3/TRBV12-4 | . | TGTGCCAGCAGTTTCTGTCCCTACGAGCAGTACTTC | CASSFCPYEQYF
TRBJ2-1 | few | TRBV27 | . | TGTGCCAGCAGTTATCCGGGGGCCATCAATGAGCAGTTCTTC | CASSYPGAINEQFF
TRBJ1-4 | . | TRBV12-3/TRBV12-4 | TRBD1 | TGTGCCACGCGGACAGGGTTGAATGAAAAACTGTTTTTT | CATRTGLNEKLFF
TRBJ1-2 | many | TRBV7-9 | TRBD1 | TGTGCCAGCAGCCGGGGAAATGACGGTACAGGGGGCGGCTACACCTTC | CASSRGNDGTGGGYTF
TRBJ2-7 | many | TRBV4-1 | . | TGCGCCAGCAGCCAACGCCGGGGCGGCGAGCAGTACTTC | CASSQRRGGEQYF
TRBJ2-3 | many | TRBV27 | TRBD2 | TGTGCCAGCCTACTAGCGCCAGGGCTGGTTGATACGCAGTATTTT | CASLLAPGLVDTQYF
TRBJ1-4 | few | TRBV20-1 | . | TGCAGTGCTAGACCTGGGGAAAAACTGTTTTTT | CSARPGEKLFF
TRBJ2-3 | many | TRBV2 | . | TGTGCCAGCCGATCAGAAGCCTATAGCACAGATACGCAGTATTTT | CASRSEAYSTDTQYF
TRBJ1-1 | many | TRBV2 | . | TGTGCCAGCAGCGACAGATTGTTGAACACTGAAGCTTTCTTT | CASSDRLLNTEAFF
TRBJ2-7 | many | TRBV5-6 | TRBD1 | TGTGCCAGCAGCTTGGAATCGGACAGGTACCCCTACGAGCAGTACTTC | CASSLESDRYPYEQYF
TRBJ2-5 | many | TRBV28 | . | TGTGCCAGCAGTTTATCAACGGGACCGCAAGAGACCCAGTACTTC | CASSLSTGPQETQYF
TRBJ2-7 | many | TRBV4-3 | . | TGCGCCAGCAGCCAAGAGGCAGGTTTAATCGAGCAGTACTTC | CASSQEAGLIEQYF
TRBJ1-1 | many | TRBV5-8 | . | TGTGCCAGCAGCTTGGACACGAACACTGAAGCTTTCTTT | CASSLDTNTEAFF
TRBJ2-3 | many | TRBV28 | . | TGTGCCAGCAGTTCAAGCGAGGAGGTCACAGATACGCAGTATTTT | CASSSSEEVTDTQYF
TRBJ2-3 | many | TRBV12-3/TRBV12-4 | TRBD1 | TGTGCCAGCAGTTCCGGGACAGGGATAACAGATACGCAGTATTTT | CASSSGTGITDTQYF
TRBJ2-7 | . | TRBV7-2 | TRBD2 | TGTGCCAGCAGCTTGGGAGCGGGGGAGAGCTCCTACGAGCAGTACTTC | CASSLGAGESSYEQYF
TRBJ2-5 | many | TRBV10-3 | . | TGTGCCATCAGTGAGCGACAGCAAGAGACCCAGTACTTC | CAISERQQETQYF
TRBJ2-3 | . | TRBV27 | TRBD2 | TGTGCCAGCACCACTATCTCCACTAGCGGGAGTTTCGCAGATACGCAGTATTTT | CASTTISTSGSFADTQYF
TRBJ2-3 | many | TRBV6-5 | TRBD1 | TGTGCCAGCAGTGACTGGACAGGGGTTCCGCCAGATACGCAGTATTTT | CASSDWTGVPPDTQYF
TRBJ1-5 | . | TRBV12-3/TRBV12-4 | TRBD1 | TGTGCCAGCAGTCCCTCGGACAGGGGGGCCCGGGGGCCCCAGCATTTT | CASSPSDRGARGPQHF
TRBJ2-5 | . | TRBV6-4 | TRBD2 | TGTGCCAGCAGTGACGAAACTAGCGGGAGGGGGACGTACCAAGAGACCCAGTACTTC | CASSDETSGRGTYQETQYF
TRBJ2-7 | . | TRBV4-1 | TRBD1 | TGCGCCAGCAGCCAAGCTACTGGACAGGGGAGGCACGAGCAGTACTTC | CASSQATGQGRHEQYF
TRBJ2-2 | once | TRBV4-3 | TRBD1 | TGCGCCGGCAGCCAAGGGACAGGGCCCGGGGAGCTGTTTTTT | CAGSQGTGPGELFF